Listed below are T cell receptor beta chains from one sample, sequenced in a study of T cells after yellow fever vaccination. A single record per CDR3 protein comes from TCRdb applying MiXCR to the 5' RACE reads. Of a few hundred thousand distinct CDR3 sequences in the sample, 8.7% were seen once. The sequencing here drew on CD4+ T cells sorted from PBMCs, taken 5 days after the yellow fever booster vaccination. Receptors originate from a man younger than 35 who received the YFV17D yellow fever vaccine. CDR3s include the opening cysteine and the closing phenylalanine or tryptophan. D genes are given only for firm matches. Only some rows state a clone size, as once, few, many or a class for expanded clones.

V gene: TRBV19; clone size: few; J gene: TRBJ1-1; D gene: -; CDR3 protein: CASSLWTGNTEAFF; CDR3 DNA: TGTGCCAGTAGTCTTTGGACCGGGAACACTGAAGCTTTCTTT
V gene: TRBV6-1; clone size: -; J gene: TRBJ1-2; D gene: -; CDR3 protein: CATARGRANYGYTF; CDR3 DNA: TGTGCCACCGCGCGGGGCAGAGCTAACTATGGCTACACCTTC
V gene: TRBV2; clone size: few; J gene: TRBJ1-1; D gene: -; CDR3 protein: CASRRLTNTEAFF; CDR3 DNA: TGTGCCAGCAGGAGACTCACGAACACTGAAGCTTTCTTT
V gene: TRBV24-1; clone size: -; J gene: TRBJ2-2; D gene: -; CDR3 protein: CATERQDTGELFF; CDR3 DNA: TGTGCCACCGAGCGACAGGACACCGGGGAGCTGTTTTTT
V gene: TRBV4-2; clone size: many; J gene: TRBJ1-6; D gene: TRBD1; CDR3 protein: CASSQEGGQGAQNSPLHF; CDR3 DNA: TGTGCCAGCAGCCAAGAAGGGGGACAGGGGGCACAAAATTCACCCCTCCACTTT
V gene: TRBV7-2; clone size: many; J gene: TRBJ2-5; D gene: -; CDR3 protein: CASSARGWGQETQYF; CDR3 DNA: TGTGCCAGCAGCGCCCGCGGGTGGGGCCAAGAGACCCAGTACTTC
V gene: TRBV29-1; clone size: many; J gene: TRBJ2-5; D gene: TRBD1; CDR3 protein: CSVSFLDRENKETQYF; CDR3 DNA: TGCAGCGTTTCCTTCCTGGACAGGGAAAACAAAGAGACCCAGTACTTC
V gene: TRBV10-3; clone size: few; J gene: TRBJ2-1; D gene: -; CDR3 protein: CAISDPRGPYNEQFF; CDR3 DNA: TGTGCCATCAGTGACCCCAGGGGACCCTACAATGAGCAGTTCTTC
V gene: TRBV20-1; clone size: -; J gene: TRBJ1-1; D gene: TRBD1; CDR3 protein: CRAPQGAMNTEAFF; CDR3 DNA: TGCAGAGCTCCACAGGGGGCAATGAACACTGAAGCTTTCTTT
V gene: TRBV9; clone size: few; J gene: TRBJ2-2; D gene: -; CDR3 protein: CASSPQAGFGTGELFF; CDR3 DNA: TGTGCCAGCAGCCCTCAGGCGGGATTCGGCACCGGGGAGCTGTTTTTT
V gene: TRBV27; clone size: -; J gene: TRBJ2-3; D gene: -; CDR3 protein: CASSSYRGGTDTQYF; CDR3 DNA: TGTGCCAGCAGTTCCTACCGAGGGGGCACAGATACGCAGTATTTT
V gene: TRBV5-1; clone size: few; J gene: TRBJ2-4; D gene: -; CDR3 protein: CASSQSGVIAKNIQYF; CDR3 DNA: TGCGCCAGCAGCCAATCGGGAGTTATAGCCAAAAACATTCAGTACTTC
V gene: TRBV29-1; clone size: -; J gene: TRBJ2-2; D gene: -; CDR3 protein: CSVEVGLSANTGELFF; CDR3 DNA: TGCAGCGTTGAGGTGGGGCTTTCAGCGAACACCGGGGAGCTGTTTTTT
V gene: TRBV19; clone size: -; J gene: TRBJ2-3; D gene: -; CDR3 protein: CASSMDTYTQYF; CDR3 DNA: TGTGCCAGTAGTATGGACACCTATACGCAGTATTTT
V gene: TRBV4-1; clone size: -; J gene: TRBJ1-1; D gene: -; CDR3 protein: CASSQALQNTEAFF; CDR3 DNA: TGCGCCAGCAGCCAAGCTCTCCAGAACACTGAAGCTTTCTTT
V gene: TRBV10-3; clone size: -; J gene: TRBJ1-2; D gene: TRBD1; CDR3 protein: CAISEYRGIQGYGYTF; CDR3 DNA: TGTGCCATCAGTGAATACAGGGGAATTCAAGGCTATGGCTACACCTTC
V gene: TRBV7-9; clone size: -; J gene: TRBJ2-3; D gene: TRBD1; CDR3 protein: CASSFGTVRDTQYF; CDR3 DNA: TGTGCCAGCAGCTTTGGGACAGTCCGCGATACGCAGTATTTT
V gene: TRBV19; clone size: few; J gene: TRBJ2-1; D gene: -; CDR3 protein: CASRTGSTNEQFF; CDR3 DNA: TGTGCCAGTAGAACGGGAAGTACGAATGAGCAGTTCTTC
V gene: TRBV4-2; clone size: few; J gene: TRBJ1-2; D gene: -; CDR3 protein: CASSQDRGGLLGYTF; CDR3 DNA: TGTGCCAGCAGCCAAGATAGGGGGGGCCTCCTTGGCTACACCTTC
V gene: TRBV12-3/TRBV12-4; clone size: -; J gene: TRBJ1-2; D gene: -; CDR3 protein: CASSLEGWRYTF; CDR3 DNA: TGTGCCAGCAGTTTGGAGGGTTGGCGCTACACCTTC
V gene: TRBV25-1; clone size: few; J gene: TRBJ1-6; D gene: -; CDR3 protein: CASSALGVGGSPLHF; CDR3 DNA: TGTGCCAGCAGTGCCCTGGGGGTTGGGGGTTCACCCCTCCACTTT
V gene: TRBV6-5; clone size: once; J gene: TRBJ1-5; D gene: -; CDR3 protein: CASRPRPEGQPQHF; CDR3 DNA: TGTGCCAGCAGACCTCGACCAGAAGGACAGCCCCAGCATTTT
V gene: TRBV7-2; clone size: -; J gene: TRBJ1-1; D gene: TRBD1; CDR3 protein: CASSRDRETEAFF; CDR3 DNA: TGTGCCAGCAGCCGAGACAGGGAAACTGAAGCTTTCTTT
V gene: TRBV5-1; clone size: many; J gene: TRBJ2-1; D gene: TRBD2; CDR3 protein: CASSGTASGPLLSLQFF; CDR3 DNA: TGCGCCAGCAGCGGGACCGCTAGCGGGCCGCTCCTTTCCTTGCAGTTCTTC
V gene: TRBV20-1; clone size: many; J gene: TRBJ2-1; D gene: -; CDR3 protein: CSAPAVGSSYNEQFF; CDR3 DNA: TGCAGTGCGCCCGCAGTGGGCAGCTCCTACAATGAGCAGTTCTTC
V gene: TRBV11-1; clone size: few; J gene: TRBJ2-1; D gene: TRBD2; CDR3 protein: CASSRWGGNEQFF; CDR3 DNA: TGTGCCAGCAGCCGGTGGGGGGGCAATGAGCAGTTCTTC
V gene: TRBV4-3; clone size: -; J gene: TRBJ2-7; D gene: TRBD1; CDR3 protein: CASSSPRTGWGPVYEQYF; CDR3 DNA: TGCGCCAGCAGCAGCCCTCGGACAGGCTGGGGCCCAGTTTACGAGCAGTACTTC
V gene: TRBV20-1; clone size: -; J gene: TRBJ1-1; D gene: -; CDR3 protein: CSALRGDMGRSGYNTEAFF; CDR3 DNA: TGCAGTGCCCTAAGGGGGGACATGGGTAGATCGGGATATAACACTGAAGCTTTCTTT
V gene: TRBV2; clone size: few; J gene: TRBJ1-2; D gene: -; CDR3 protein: CASRDGVRGNYGYTF; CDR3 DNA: TGTGCCAGCAGGGATGGGGTTCGGGGGAACTATGGCTACACCTTC
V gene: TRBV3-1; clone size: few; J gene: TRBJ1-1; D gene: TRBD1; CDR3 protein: CASSHWDRGNTEAFF; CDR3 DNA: TGTGCCAGCAGCCATTGGGACAGGGGCAACACTGAAGCTTTCTTT
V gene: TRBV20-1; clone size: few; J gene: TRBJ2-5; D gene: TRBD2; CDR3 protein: CSAKTSGGARETQYF; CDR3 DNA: TGCAGTGCTAAGACTAGCGGGGGGGCTCGGGAGACCCAGTACTTC
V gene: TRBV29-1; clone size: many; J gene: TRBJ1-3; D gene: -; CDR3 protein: CSVEQPGVRNTIYF; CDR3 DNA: TGCAGCGTTGAACAACCGGGGGTACGAAACACCATATATTTT
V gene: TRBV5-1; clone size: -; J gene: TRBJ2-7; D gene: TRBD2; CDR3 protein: CASSLGTSGDEQYF; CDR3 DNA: TGCGCCAGCAGCTTGGGGACTAGCGGAGACGAGCAGTACTTC
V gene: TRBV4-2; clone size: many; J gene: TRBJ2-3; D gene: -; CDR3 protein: CASSRDFTDTQYF; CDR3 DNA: TGTGCCAGCAGCCGAGACTTCACAGATACGCAGTATTTT
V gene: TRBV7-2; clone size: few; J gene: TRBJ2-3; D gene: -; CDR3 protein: CASSFAGLFTDTQYF; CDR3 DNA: TGTGCCAGCAGCTTCGCAGGACTTTTTACAGATACGCAGTATTTT
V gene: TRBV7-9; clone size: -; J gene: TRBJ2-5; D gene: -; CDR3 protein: CASSLGTNLQETQYF; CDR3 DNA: TGTGCCAGCAGCTTAGGTACCAACCTCCAAGAGACCCAGTACTTC
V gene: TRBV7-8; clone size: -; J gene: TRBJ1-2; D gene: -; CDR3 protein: CASSLGDSAIGYTF; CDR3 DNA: TGTGCCAGCAGCCTTGGGGACTCAGCTATCGGCTACACCTTC
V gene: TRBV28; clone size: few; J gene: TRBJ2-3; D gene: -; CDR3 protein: CASSSPGQADTQYF; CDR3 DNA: TGTGCCAGCAGTTCCCCCGGGCAGGCAGATACGCAGTATTTT
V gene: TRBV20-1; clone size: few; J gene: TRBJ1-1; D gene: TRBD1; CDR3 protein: CSASRSRGLATEAFF; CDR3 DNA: TGCAGTGCTAGTCGATCGAGGGGGCTGGCCACTGAAGCTTTCTTT
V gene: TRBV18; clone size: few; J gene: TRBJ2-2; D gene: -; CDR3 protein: CASSQQRAENTGELFF; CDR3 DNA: TGTGCCAGCTCCCAGCAGCGGGCTGAGAACACCGGGGAGCTGTTTTTT
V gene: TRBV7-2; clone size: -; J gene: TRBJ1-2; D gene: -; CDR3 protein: CASSFPSSGYTF; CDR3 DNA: TGTGCCAGCAGCTTCCCTTCTAGTGGCTACACCTTC
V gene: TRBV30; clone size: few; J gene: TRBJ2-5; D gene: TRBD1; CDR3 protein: CAWSGMTGGQETQYF; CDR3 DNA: TGTGCCTGGAGTGGAATGACAGGGGGACAAGAGACCCAGTACTTC
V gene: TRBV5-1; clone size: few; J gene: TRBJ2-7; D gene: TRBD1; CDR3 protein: CASSLGQVSYEQYF; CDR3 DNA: TGCGCCAGCAGCCTCGGACAGGTCTCCTACGAGCAGTACTTC
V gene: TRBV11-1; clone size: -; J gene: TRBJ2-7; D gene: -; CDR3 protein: CASSPLAGISYEQYF; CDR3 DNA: TGTGCCAGCAGTCCACTGGCGGGGATCTCCTACGAGCAGTACTTC
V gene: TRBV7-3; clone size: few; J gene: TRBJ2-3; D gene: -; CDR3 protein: CASSLGIGDTQYF; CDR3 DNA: TGTGCCAGCAGCTTGGGTATAGGAGATACGCAGTATTTT
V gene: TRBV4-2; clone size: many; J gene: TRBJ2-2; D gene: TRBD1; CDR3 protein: CASSQGDRDAGELFF; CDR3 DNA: TGTGCCAGCAGCCAAGGGGACAGGGATGCCGGGGAGCTGTTTTTT
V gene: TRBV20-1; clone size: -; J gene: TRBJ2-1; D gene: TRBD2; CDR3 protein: CSAPGISGGHNEQFF; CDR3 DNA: TGCAGTGCTCCCGGAATTAGCGGGGGCCACAATGAGCAGTTCTTC
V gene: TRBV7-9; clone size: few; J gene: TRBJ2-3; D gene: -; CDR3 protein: CASSTGHYTDTQYF; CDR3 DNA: TGTGCCAGCAGCACGGGACACTACACAGATACGCAGTATTTT
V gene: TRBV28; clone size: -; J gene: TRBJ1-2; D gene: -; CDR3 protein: CASSPPGASNGYTF; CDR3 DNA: TGTGCCAGCAGCCCCCCAGGGGCCTCGAATGGCTACACCTTC
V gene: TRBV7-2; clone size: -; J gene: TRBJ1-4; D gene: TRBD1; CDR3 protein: CASSYAGTGAEKLFF; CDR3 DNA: TGTGCCAGCAGCTATGCCGGGACAGGGGCTGAAAAACTGTTTTTT
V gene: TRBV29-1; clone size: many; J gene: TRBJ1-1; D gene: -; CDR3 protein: CSVQGQLNTEAFF; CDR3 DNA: TGCAGCGTCCAAGGACAGTTGAACACTGAAGCTTTCTTT
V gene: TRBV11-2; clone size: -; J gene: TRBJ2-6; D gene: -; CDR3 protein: CASSSLRSGFNSGANVLTF; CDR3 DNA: TGTGCCAGCAGCTCACTGAGGTCTGGATTCAACTCTGGGGCCAACGTCCTGACTTTC
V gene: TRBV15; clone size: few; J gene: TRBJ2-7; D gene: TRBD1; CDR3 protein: CATSRDGFGTGSDEQYF; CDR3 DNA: TGTGCCACCAGCAGAGACGGCTTCGGGACAGGGTCGGACGAGCAGTACTTC
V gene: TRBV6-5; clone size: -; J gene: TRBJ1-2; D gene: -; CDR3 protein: CASRPRTTGIHGYTF; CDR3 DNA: TGTGCCAGCAGACCCCGCACCACAGGGATCCATGGCTACACCTTC
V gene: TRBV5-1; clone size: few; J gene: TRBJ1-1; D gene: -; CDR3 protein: CASSHRSMESAAFF; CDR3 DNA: TGCGCCAGCAGCCACCGATCCATGGAGTCCGCAGCTTTCTTT
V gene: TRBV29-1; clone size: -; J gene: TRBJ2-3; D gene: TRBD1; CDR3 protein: CSGDRGAPNTQYF; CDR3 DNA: TGCAGCGGGGACAGGGGCGCTCCCAATACGCAGTATTTT
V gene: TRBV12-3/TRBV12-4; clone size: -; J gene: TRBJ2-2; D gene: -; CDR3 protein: CASSLLRVATGELFF; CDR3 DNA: TGTGCCAGCAGTTTATTGAGGGTAGCTACCGGGGAGCTGTTTTTT
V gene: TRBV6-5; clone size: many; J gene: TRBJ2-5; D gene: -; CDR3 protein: CASSPDRTPRETQYF; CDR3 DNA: TGTGCCAGCAGCCCGGATCGAACTCCTAGGGAGACCCAGTACTTC
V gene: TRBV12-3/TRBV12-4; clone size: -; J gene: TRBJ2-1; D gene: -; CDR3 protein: CASTDLAQSSYNEQFF; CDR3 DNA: TGTGCCAGCACTGATCTAGCCCAAAGCTCCTACAATGAGCAGTTCTTC